The 7 T cell receptor beta chains reported below all come from one sample, sequenced in a study of T cell responses to AZD1222 COVID-19 vaccine (dated by TCRdb to the early 2020s). The library relied on the immunoSEQ multiplex PCR assay. This is the immuneACCESS table as TCRdb keeps it, with only in-frame sequences that have V and J called. A part of the clones is gone; compared with another copy, unresolved V genes explain less than half, and the rest is unexplained. The sample has some 140,000 clones on record, 92% of them singletons. The ten largest clones capture 1.5% to 2% of the sample. The time point label of this sample denotes: baseline before first vaccination. The source material was peripheral blood, sampled on day 0 of AZD1222 vaccination. The receptors shown here come from an adult in good health.

V and J are TRBV15 and TRBJ1-4, with unresolved D. The CDR3 is made up of 13 amino acids. The germline V gene encodes CDR1 LNHNV and CDR2 YYDKDF (reference sequence). V was trimmed by 0 bases and J by 8 bases, leaving 7 bases between them. CDR3 in DNA: TGTGCCACCAGCAGAGAATCAGGAGAAAAACTGTTTTTT. Translating gives CATSRESGEKLFF.

The chain uses TRBV5-1 and TRBJ2-3; 10 nucleotides match TRBD1. This CDR3 region has 16 residues. Trimming removed 3 bases from V and 4 bases from J; junction bases left unmatched: 8. The germline CDR1 and CDR2 sequences are SGHRS and YFSETQ. This CDR3 is CASSSSGQGFADTQYF. CDR3 coding DNA: TGCGCCAGCAGCTCGTCGGGACAGGGGTTCGCAGATACGCAGTATTTT.

The rearrangement joins TRBV19 to TRBJ1-1; D not resolved. Germline CDR1 reads LNHDA; CDR2 reads SQIVND (reference sequence). The CDR3 loop spans 12 amino acids. V was trimmed by 6 bases and J by 0 bases, leaving 5 bases between them. The CDR3, as DNA: TGTGCCAGTAGAGTCATGAACACTGAAGCTTTCTTT. Amino acids: CASRVMNTEAFF. Supplemented by reference TRBV19 and TRBJ1-1, the full variable domain reads DGGITQSPKYLFRKEGQNVTLSCEQNLNHDAMYWYRQDPGQGLRLIYYSQIVNDFQKGDIAEGYSVSREKKESFPLTVTSAQKNPTAFYLCASRVMNTEAFFGQGTRLTVV.

The count of this clone is one. V and J are TRBV18 and TRBJ1-4; D is possibly TRBD1 (6 bases). Germline CDR1 and CDR2: KGHSH and LQKENI. CDR3 length: 13 amino acids. V was cut by 5 bases and J by 3 bases, with 7 bases left in between. CDR3 bases: TGTGCCAGCTCAGGGGGGCCTAATGAAAAACTGTTTTTT. It codes for CASSGGPNEKLFF.

This clone was seen only once. This chain links TRBV5-1 with TRBJ2-3; D perhaps matches TRBD1 (5 bases). V lost 5 bases and J 2 bases, leaving 15 bases between the germline ends. The CDR3 is 15 residues long. CDR1 is SGHRS and CDR2 is YFSETQ in the germline V gene. The CDR3 sequence is CASSRITGYTDTQYF. DNA of the CDR3: TGCGCCAGCAGTCGTATTACAGGATACACAGATACGCAGTATTTT.

The gene calls are TRBV28 and TRBJ2-6; D remains unclear. This CDR3 is built from 14 residues. The germline V gene has CDR1 MDHEN and CDR2 SYDVKM. The V and J ends lost 6 bases and 1 base respectively, with 7 bases between them. The CDR3: CASSQVSGANVLTF. The CDR3 bases are TGTGCCAGCAGCCAGGTGTCTGGGGCCAACGTCCTGACTTTC.

The chain carries TRBV4-1 and TRBJ1-2, with D maybe TRBD1 (5 bases). CDR1 and CDR2 from the germline V gene are MGHRA and YSYEKL. The V end lost 0 bases, the J end lost 2 bases, and 10 bases lay between the germline ends. The CDR3 extends over 15 amino acids. Here the CDR3 DNA reads TGCGCCAGCAGCCAAGACGCGGACACCAACTATGGCTACACCTTC. Its translation is CASSQDADTNYGYTF.